This entry describes one TCR beta chain. Its antigen is unidentified. Per-sample yields of isolated PBMCs were at least 6.5 million. The source of the sample is a study of blood T cells in healthy people across ages. For the second PCR, which ran for roughly 6 to 11 cycles, a sample-barcoded 5' primer and a J-beta primer mix were used. Every sample gave at least 3 million paired-end reads containing CDR3. TCRdb re-called the 5' RACE reads with MiXCR, one entry per CDR3 protein. Of hundreds of thousands of distinct CDR3 sequences in the sample, less than 25% were seen once. General study points: Shifts in expanded clonotypes may have been confounded by donor CMV status, which was unknown.

The CDR3 sequence is 14 residues long. Germline CDR1 and CDR2: MDHEN and SYDVKM. The V end lost 4 bases, the J end lost 7 bases, and 14 bases lay between the germline ends. Separately, the same data were catalogued under a study of T cells of mothers and their children. That work states: No clone of persistent microchimeric T cells was detected.

The TCR was taken from a boy aged 10-17 years in good health. The sequencing input was blood. The chain links TRBV28 to TRBJ2-1; D possibly corresponds to TRBD2 (6 bases). CDR3 loop: CASSSGASGNEQFF. The CDR3 DNA sequence: TGTGCCAGCAGTTCGGGAGCGAGTGGTAATGAGCAGTTCTTC.